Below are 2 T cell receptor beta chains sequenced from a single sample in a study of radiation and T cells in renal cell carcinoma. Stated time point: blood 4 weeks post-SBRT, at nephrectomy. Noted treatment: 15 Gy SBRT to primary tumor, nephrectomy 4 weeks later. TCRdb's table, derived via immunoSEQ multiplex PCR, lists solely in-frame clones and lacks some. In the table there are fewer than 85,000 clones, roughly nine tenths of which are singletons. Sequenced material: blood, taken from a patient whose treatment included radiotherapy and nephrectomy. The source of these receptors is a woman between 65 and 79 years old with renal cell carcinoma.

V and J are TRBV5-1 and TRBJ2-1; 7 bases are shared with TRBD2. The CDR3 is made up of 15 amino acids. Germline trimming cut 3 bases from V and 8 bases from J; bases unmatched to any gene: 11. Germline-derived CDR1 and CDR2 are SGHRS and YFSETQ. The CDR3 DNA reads TGCGCCAGCAGCTCCTCGGGGGGAACTCCCCATGAGCAGTTCTTC. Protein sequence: CASSSSGGTPHEQFF.

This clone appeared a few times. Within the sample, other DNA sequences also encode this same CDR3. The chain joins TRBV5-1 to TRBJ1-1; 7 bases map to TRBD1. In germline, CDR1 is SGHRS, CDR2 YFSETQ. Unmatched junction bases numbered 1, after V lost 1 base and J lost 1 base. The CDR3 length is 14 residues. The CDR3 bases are TGCGCCAGCAGCTTGCGGACAGGGAACACTGAAGCTTTCTTT. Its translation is CASSLRTGNTEAFF.